This TCR beta chain was captured in a study of blood T cells in healthy people across ages. The study's findings and limits: TCR beta diversity correlated strongly with naive T cell percentage.

This CDR3 has 13 residues. Trimming stripped 5 bases from V and 4 bases from J, with 11 bases between. CDR1 is SGHTA and CDR2 is FQGNSA in the germline V gene. This clonotype has just a few counts. Antigen specificity is unknown. Together with a sample-barcoded 5' primer, a J-beta primer mix was included in a second PCR lasting about 7 to 12 cycles. TCRdb passed the 5' RACE reads through MiXCR, listing each CDR3 protein once. The sample carries around 320,000 distinct CDR3 sequences, 25% to 30% recorded once. This sequence was found in a woman between 70 and 85 years old in good health. The sample consisted of blood. This sequence joins TRBV7-2 and TRBJ2-5; D possibly matches TRBD1 or TRBD2 (5 bases each). CDR3 protein: CASSHSGTETQYF. As DNA, the CDR3 is TGTGCCAGCAGCCATTCAGGGACAGAGACCCAGTACTTC.